Following are 20 T cell receptor beta chains from one sample sequenced in a study of CD4 T cells in relation to SARS-CoV-2 and coronaviruses. Sequencing was performed with immunoSEQ multiplex PCR; in TCRdb, only in-frame clones are kept and a portion is missing. The sample yields tens of thousands of clones, about 73% seen once. No antigen is known for these receptors. Unexposed donor CD4+ T cells date from about 2011-2018, before the COVID-19 pandemic. After less than 11 days of culture, CD4+ T cells were isolated. The sample consisted of CD4+ T cells from PBMCs, cultured in vitro. All receptors come from a human donor in good health.

The chain is built from TRBV14 and TRBJ1-1; TRBD1 might be the D (6 bases). CDR3 length: 13 residues. The V end was cut by 4 bases, the J end by 11 bases, with 17 bases between. CDR1 is SGHDN, CDR2 FVKESK, per germline. CDR3 sequence (DNA): TGTGCCAGCAGCCCGACCAACAGGGCGAGGGCTTTCTTT. Protein sequence: CASSPTNRARAFF.

This sequence joins TRBV10-3 and TRBJ2-2; D gene unclear. The V end was cut by 6 bases, the J end by 2 bases, with 13 bases between. The CDR3 extends over 15 amino acids. Germline V gene lookup returns CDR1 ENHRY and CDR2 SYGVKD. The DNA for the CDR3 is TGTGCCATCAGCGAAGTTGACGGAAACACCGGGGAGCTGTTTTTT. It translates to CAISEVDGNTGELFF.

This clone was seen a few times. The chain couples TRBV5-6 to TRBJ2-1; 10 nucleotides line up with TRBD2. V lost 6 bases and J lost 7; bases outside the gene matches: 13. The CDR3 loop spans 16 amino acids. Germline values: CDR1 SGHDT, CDR2 YYEEEE. The CDR3 nucleotides read TGTGCCAGCAAGCCAAGAGGGGCTAGCGGGAGAAATGAGCAGTTCTTC. The encoded protein is CASKPRGASGRNEQFF.

The rearrangement uses TRBV15 and TRBJ2-5; D is perhaps TRBD1 (5 bases). The CDR3 is made up of 14 amino acids. Trimming cost V 0 bases and J 5 bases, with 10 bases left between them. Germline V gene sequence: CDR1 LNHNV, CDR2 YYDKDF (reference sequence). CDR3 sequence: CATSRDQGGETQYF. CDR3 nucleotide sequence: TGTGCCACCAGCAGAGATCAGGGCGGCGAGACCCAGTACTTC.

The DNA of the CDR3 is TGCGCCAGCAGCTTGGAAAACAGGGGTGGATCGGGAGAGCAGTACTTC. This sequence encodes CASSLENRGGSGEQYF. The chain joins TRBV5-1 to TRBJ2-7, with 7 bases that match TRBD1. Germline loops: CDR1 SGHRS, CDR2 YFSETQ. Trimming took 0 bases from V and 7 from J; bases not matched to a gene: 13. The CDR3 spans 16 residues.

This chain uses TRBV12-5 with TRBJ1-4; 7 bases fit TRBD1. With V trimmed by 3 bases and J by 7 bases, 17 bases remained unmatched. CDR1 and CDR2 (germline): LGHNT, FRNRAP. CDR3 size: 18 residues. The CDR3 nucleotides read TGTGCTAGTGGTTTAACACAAGGGACAGCAATCTTAAGTGAAAAACTGTTTTTT. This codes for CASGLTQGTAILSEKLFF.

The chain has TRBV30 and TRBJ1-1; D perhaps matches TRBD1 (5 bases). Germline V gives CDR1 GTSNPN, CDR2 SVGIG (reference sequence). The CDR3 sequence is 15 residues long. V lost 0 bases, J lost 3 bases, and 14 bases lay in between. In DNA form, the CDR3 reads TGTGCCTGGAGTGTAGGCAGCCCCAGGGACACTGAAGCTTTCTTT. Translation gives CAWSVGSPRDTEAFF. The full variable domain, completed using reference TRBV30 and TRBJ1-1, is SQTIHQWPATLVQPVGSPLSLECTVEGTSNPNLYWYRQAAGRGLQLLFYSVGIGQISSEVPQNLSASRPQDRQFILSSKKLLLSDSGFYLCAWSVGSPRDTEAFFGQGTRLTVV.

The chain uses TRBV6-4 and TRBJ2-1; TRBD1 matches 7 bases. The ends lost 3 bases at V and 9 bases at J; junction bases unmatched: 5. Germline CDR1 MRHNA, CDR2 SNTAGT. The CDR3 has 13 residues. As DNA, the CDR3 is TGTGCCAGCAGTGAAAAGACAGGGAGTGAGCAGTTCTTC. Protein sequence: CASSEKTGSEQFF.

The V call is TRBV6-5, the J call TRBJ2-5; D is uncertain. V was trimmed by 9 bases and J by 7 bases, leaving 15 bases between them. CDR1 is MNHEY, CDR2 SVGAGI, per germline. The CDR3 totals 12 residues. The CDR3 reads CASRPRSGTQYF. Here the CDR3 DNA reads TGTGCCAGTCGGCCGCGATCAGGGACCCAGTACTTC.

V and J are TRBV29-1 and TRBJ2-2; D not resolved. CDR3 length: 14 amino acids. Germline lookup yields CDR1 SQVTM and CDR2 ANQGSEA. Trimming removed 1 base at V and 0 bases at J, with 6 bases between. CDR3 nucleotides: TGCAGCGTTGAAGTCCAGGCGAACACCGGGGAGCTGTTTTTT. This encodes CSVEVQANTGELFF.

The V call is TRBV11-2, the J call TRBJ2-3; 8 bases fit TRBD2. This CDR3 contains 18 residues. Germline V gene lookup returns CDR1 SGHAT and CDR2 FQNNGV. The V segment lost 0 bases and the J segment 0 bases; nucleotides outside the gene matches: 8. For the CDR3, the DNA is TGTGCCAGCAGCTTAGATTGGCTAGCGGGTACTAGCACAGATACGCAGTATTTT. This encodes CASSLDWLAGTSTDTQYF.

The chain has TRBV24-1 and TRBJ2-1; D possibly matches TRBD1 or TRBD2 (5 bases each). Germline CDR1 KGHDR, CDR2 SFDVKD. This CDR3 is built from 15 residues. Trimming pared 5 bases from V and 3 bases from J, leaving 13 bases between. The DNA for the CDR3 is TGTGCCACCAGTGGCCGGGACGGAGACTACAATGAGCAGTTCTTC. Translating it yields CATSGRDGDYNEQFF.

This rearrangement joins TRBV6-1 to TRBJ2-3, with unresolved D. The CDR3 has 15 residues. Looked up from germline, CDR1 is MNHNS and CDR2 is SASEGT. V was shortened by 2 bases and J by 3 bases, with 12 bases between the two germline ends. The CDR3 DNA sequence: TGTGCCAGCAGTGAAAGCCCAACTGGGACAGATACGCAGTATTTT. Translation gives CASSESPTGTDTQYF.

V is TRBV12-3 or TRBV12-4 and J is TRBJ2-2; D is unresolved. The V and J ends lost 3 bases and 6 bases respectively, with 8 bases between them. This CDR3 contains 13 residues. The CDR3 DNA follows: TGTGCCAGCAGTTTGGTAGGACCCGGGGAGCTGTTTTTT. Residues: CASSLVGPGELFF.

This chain links TRBV29-1 with TRBJ1-4; 7 positions match TRBD1. J was trimmed by 5 bases and V by 6 bases; bases with no gene match: 6. Germline CDR1 is SQVTM and CDR2 is ANQGSEA. There are 13 residues in the CDR3. CDR3 in amino acids: CSVAGTVNEKLFF. CDR3 DNA sequence: TGCAGCGTGGCCGGGACAGTAAATGAAAAACTGTTTTTT. Full variable domain (remainder filled in from reference TRBV29-1 and TRBJ1-4): SAVISQKPSRDICQRGTSLTIQCQVDSQVTMMFWYRQQPGQSLTLIATANQGSEATYESGFVIDKFPISRPNLTFSTLTVSNMSPEDSSIYLCSVAGTVNEKLFFGSGTQLSVL.

The gene calls are TRBV10-2 and TRBJ1-5; 7 bases align to TRBD1. The CDR3 has 13 residues. Trimming removed 10 bases from V and 6 bases from J; junction bases left unmatched: 9. CDR1 is WSHSY and CDR2 is SAAADI in the germline V gene. The CDR3 DNA sequence: TGCGCCACCCACACAGGGGTAGGTCAGCCCCAGCATTTT. The encoded protein is CATHTGVGQPQHF.

This clone was seen once. The chain employs TRBV28 and TRBJ1-1; D not resolved. V lost 7 bases and J 3 bases, leaving 15 bases between the germline ends. CDR1 MDHEN and CDR2 SYDVKM come from the germline V gene. This CDR3 region has 14 residues. The CDR3: CASNIATTYTEAFF. DNA for the CDR3: TGTGCCAGCAATATTGCGACGACCTACACTGAAGCTTTCTTT.

This clone has just a few counts. The V gene is TRBV7-3, the J gene TRBJ2-2, with TRBD2 matching over 10 bases. The V gene's germline CDR1 is SGHTA and CDR2 FQGTGA. This CDR3 contains 16 residues. Trimming cost V 2 bases and J 5 bases; bases outside gene matches: 5. The CDR3, as DNA: TGTGCCAGCAGCTTACTAGCGGGAGAGGGGACCGGGGAGCTGTTTTTT. Amino acid sequence: CASSLLAGEGTGELFF. The variable domain in full, completed from reference TRBV7-3 and TRBJ2-2, reads GAGVSQTPSNKVTEKGKYVELRCDPISGHTALYWYRQSLGQGPEFLIYFQGTGAADDSGLPNDRFFAVRPEGSVSTLKIQRTERGDSAVYLCASSLLAGEGTGELFFGEGSRLTVL.

This clone was recorded a few times. This chain joins TRBV7-9 and TRBJ1-4, with no clear D. CDR3 size: 15 residues. CDR1 SEHNR and CDR2 FQNEAQ come from the germline V gene (reference sequence). Trimming took 5 bases from V and 0 from J, leaving 10 bases between them. The CDR3 sequence is CASSLRGATNEKLFF. CDR3 DNA sequence: TGTGCCAGCAGCCTGCGCGGGGCAACTAATGAAAAACTGTTTTTT.

The chain couples TRBV28 to TRBJ1-1; D not resolved. V was trimmed by 4 bases and J by 0 bases, leaving 9 bases between them. Germline CDR1 is MDHEN and CDR2 is SYDVKM. The CDR3 is made up of 14 amino acids. CDR3 sequence reads: CASSSGSLNTEAFF. The CDR3 DNA is TGTGCCAGCAGTTCGGGGTCTTTGAACACTGAAGCTTTCTTT. Full variable domain (rest looked up from reference TRBV28 and TRBJ1-1): DVKVTQSSRYLVKRTGEKVFLECVQDMDHENMFWYRQDPGLGLRLIYFSYDVKMKEKGDIPEGYSVSREKKERFSLILESASTNQTSMYLCASSSGSLNTEAFFGQGTRLTVV.